This T cell receptor beta chain came from a study of blood T cells in healthy people across ages. Study-level points and caveats: As age increased, TCR beta diversity per million T cells fell in a roughly linear fashion.

A word on this clonotype: Antigen: not known.

The second PCR ran roughly 6 to 11 cycles with a sample-barcoded 5' primer and J-beta primers. In TCRdb, the 5' RACE reads were re-called with MiXCR into one record per CDR3 protein. The repertoire holds about 1.4 million distinct CDR3 sequences, with 55% to 75% as singletons. CDR1 DFQATT and CDR2 SNEGSKA come from the germline V gene (reference sequence). V lost 3 bases to trimming and J lost 6 bases, with 12 bases between them. This CDR3 spans 12 amino acids. The sample comprised blood. The TCR comes from a young man in good health. The chain joins TRBV20-1 to TRBJ2-7; D remains ambiguous. In DNA form, the CDR3 reads TGCAGTGCTAGGATAGGTGTGGGCGAGCAGTACTTC. This translates into CSARIGVGEQYF.